Below, 22 T cell receptor beta chains from the same sample are listed, as sequenced in a study of blood T cell repertoires in COVID-19. The table came from immunoSEQ multiplex PCR; TCRdb's copy has only in-frame clones and leaves some out. Of about 270,000 clones detected, around 86% appear once; the ten largest clones hold approximately 2.4%. The sample comprised PBMCs or T cells enriched from blood (not recorded which). The receptor source for this set is a woman in her late teens or twenties who had recovered from COVID-19.

The chain joins TRBV30 to TRBJ2-5; 12 bases map to TRBD2. V dropped 5 bases and J dropped 4; count of bases not matched to a gene: 5. The germline gives CDR1 GTSNPN, CDR2 SVGIG (reference sequence). The CDR3 contains 14 residues. CDR3 protein: CAWAPGLAGETQYF. The CDR3 nucleotides are TGTGCCTGGGCCCCGGGACTAGCGGGAGAGACCCAGTACTTC.

The chain has TRBV19 and TRBJ2-4; perhaps TRBD1 as D (6 bases). The CDR3 consists of 18 residues. Trimming took 5 bases from V and 2 from J, leaving 22 bases between them. Germline loops: CDR1 LNHDA, CDR2 SQIVND (reference sequence). The CDR3 protein is CASSPQGFQARTKNIQYF. DNA for the CDR3: TGTGCCAGTAGTCCCCAGGGGTTCCAAGCGCGGACCAAAAACATTCAGTACTTC.

V and J are TRBV5-1 and TRBJ2-1, with 7 bases identical to TRBD2. CDR1 and CDR2 (germline): SGHRS, YFSETQ. V gave up 0 bases and J gave up 9 bases; unmatched junction bases: 9. The CDR3 length is 15 residues. The CDR3 nucleotides read TGCGCCAGCAGCTTGGTAGCGGGCAACTCGGGTGAGCAGTTCTTC. Protein: CASSLVAGNSGEQFF.

The chain has TRBV5-8 and TRBJ1-6, with D perhaps matching TRBD1 (5 bases). Deletions cut 0 bases from V and 7 bases from J, with 11 bases between. Per germline, CDR1 SGHTS and CDR2 YDEGEE. CDR3 length equals 15 residues. The CDR3 here is CASSLVQGGNSPLHF. The CDR3 DNA follows: TGTGCCAGCAGCTTGGTTCAGGGCGGCAATTCACCCCTCCACTTT.

This clone was counted a single time. The CDR3 DNA follows: TGCGCCAGCAGCTTAGGACAGTCTGGAAACACCATATATTTT. Protein product: CASSLGQSGNTIYF. The chain carries TRBV4-1 and TRBJ1-3, with D possibly matching TRBD1 (6 bases). The CDR3 totals 14 residues. Trimming pared 5 bases from V and 1 base from J, leaving 9 bases between. CDR1 and CDR2 (germline): MGHRA, YSYEKL.

This sequence joins TRBV4-3 and TRBJ1-2; 7 bases are shared with TRBD1. In germline, CDR1 is LGHNA, CDR2 YSLEER. The CDR3 runs 19 residues. Trimming removed 0 bases from V and 4 bases from J; junction bases left unmatched: 17. CDR3 bases: TGCGCCAGCAGCCAAGAGACTTCCCCCCTGGGGACAGAGAGCTATGGCTACACCTTC. Protein product: CASSQETSPLGTESYGYTF.

The V call is TRBV28, the J call TRBJ1-3; 7 bases fit TRBD1. J gave up 0 bases and V 0 bases, and 11 bases lay outside the gene matches. Germline-derived CDR1 and CDR2 are MDHEN and SYDVKM. This CDR3 contains 19 residues. The CDR3 region is CASSLWNIPGQSSGNTIYF. The CDR3 nucleotides are TGTGCCAGCAGTTTATGGAACATACCGGGACAGAGCTCTGGAAACACCATATATTTT.

This clone occurred once. This sequence joins TRBV7-9 and TRBJ1-1; D ambiguous. Deletions cut 3 bases from V and 0 bases from J, with 8 bases between. CDR3 length equals 14 residues. Germline CDR1 SEHNR, CDR2 FQNEAQ (reference sequence). The CDR3 loop is CASSLDSMNTEAFF. CDR3 sequence (DNA): TGTGCCAGCAGCTTGGACTCTATGAACACTGAAGCTTTCTTT.

The chain couples TRBV27 to TRBJ1-2; perhaps TRBD1 as D (6 bases). CDR3 length equals 12 residues. The V gene lost 7 bases and the J gene lost 8 bases, with 14 bases spanning the gap. Germline CDR1 is MNHEY and CDR2 is SMNVEV (reference sequence). CDR3 region: CASTSRGRGYTF. The CDR3, as DNA: TGTGCCAGCACTAGCAGGGGTAGAGGCTACACCTTC.

The V and J genes are TRBV2 and TRBJ2-7; 7 bases are shared with TRBD2. Trimming cost V 2 bases and J 3 bases; bases outside gene matches: 10. The germline V gene encodes CDR1 SNHLY and CDR2 FYNNEI. The CDR3 is 16 amino acids. The CDR3 region is CASSEMVLAVSYEQYF. CDR3 DNA: TGTGCCAGCAGTGAAATGGTTCTAGCGGTGAGCTACGAGCAGTACTTC.

The chain links TRBV28 to TRBJ2-1, with a weak D call TRBD2 (5 bases). With 7 bases removed from V and 0 bases from J, the gap between germline ends came to 28 bases. Per germline, CDR1 MDHEN and CDR2 SYDVKM. The CDR3 totals 20 residues. CDR3 amino acids: CASTLMYGVFIAFSYNEQFF. The CDR3 DNA is TGTGCCAGCACCCTTATGTACGGAGTCTTTATAGCGTTCTCCTACAATGAGCAGTTCTTC.

V usage is TRBV7-6 and J usage is TRBJ2-5, with no clear D. V dropped 5 bases and J dropped 5 bases, with 21 bases sitting between them. Germline assignment: CDR1 SGHVS and CDR2 FNYEAQ. This CDR3 region has 16 residues. The CDR3 loop reads CASSATVPGSRETQYF. CDR3 nucleotides: TGTGCCAGCAGCGCGACCGTTCCCGGGTCAAGGGAGACCCAGTACTTC.

The V and J genes are TRBV27 and TRBJ2-1, with 11 positions matching TRBD2. Trimming cost V 0 bases and J 7 bases; bases outside gene matches: 11. CDR3 length equals 18 residues. CDR1 MNHEY and CDR2 SMNVEV come from the germline V gene (reference sequence). For the CDR3, the DNA is TGTGCCAGCAGTTTATCGATAGCGGGGGGGCGATCATGGAATGAGCAGTTCTTC. It codes for CASSLSIAGGRSWNEQFF.

The J gene is TRBJ1-2, the V gene TRBV10-3; D is unclear. The CDR3 covers 12 residues. Trimming removed 10 bases at V and 4 bases at J, with 13 bases between. Germline CDR1 and CDR2: ENHRY and SYGVKD. The CDR3 loop reads CATGFQAYGYTF. Here the CDR3 DNA reads TGTGCCACAGGTTTCCAGGCCTATGGCTACACCTTC.

This chain uses TRBV19 with TRBJ1-6, with D possibly TRBD1 on 5 matching bases. Germline CDR1 LNHDA, CDR2 SQIVND (reference sequence). The CDR3 totals 15 residues. The V end lost 1 base, the J end lost 7 bases, and 11 bases lay between the germline ends. Here the CDR3 reads CASSIAQGYNSPLHF. DNA of the CDR3: TGTGCCAGTAGTATAGCCCAGGGTTACAATTCACCCCTCCACTTT.

V is TRBV4-1 and J is TRBJ2-1; D is possibly TRBD1 (6 bases). The CDR3 has 15 residues. V was pared by 4 bases and J by 8 bases, with 18 bases between. Germline CDR1 and CDR2: MGHRA and YSYEKL. As DNA, the CDR3 is TGCGCCAGCAGCCGGGCAGCAGGGGCCCCTTATGAGCAGTTCTTC. Translation: CASSRAAGAPYEQFF.

This clone was counted a single time. This chain connects TRBV13 to TRBJ1-2, with D perhaps matching TRBD1 (5 bases). Germline CDR1 and CDR2: PRHDT and FYEKMQ (reference sequence). The CDR3 is 14 residues long. The V and J ends lost 1 base and 5 bases respectively, with 11 bases between them. The CDR3 bases are TGTGCCAGCAGCTTAGCGGCAGGGAGGTATGGCTACACCTTC. Translating it yields CASSLAAGRYGYTF.

This sequence joins TRBV28 and TRBJ2-7; 11 nucleotides agree with TRBD2. This CDR3 spans 15 amino acids. CDR1 is MDHEN and CDR2 is SYDVKM in the germline V gene. Trimming at V came to 6 bases and at J to 3 bases, leaving 7 bases not matched to a gene. The CDR3 DNA is TGTGCCAGCAGCCAATCTAGCGGGAGGATCTACGAGCAGTACTTC. Encoded protein: CASSQSSGRIYEQYF.

The chain has TRBV11-3 and TRBJ1-2; 7 bases map to TRBD1. The CDR3 runs 15 residues. The ends lost 2 bases at V and 7 bases at J; junction bases unmatched: 10. Looked up from germline, CDR1 is SGHNT and CDR2 is YENEEA. The CDR3 spells CASSLYGTEVSGYTF. The CDR3 DNA sequence: TGTGCCAGCAGCTTATATGGGACAGAAGTGTCTGGCTACACCTTC.

The chain is built from TRBV29-1 and TRBJ2-6; D might be TRBD2 (7 bases). Germline assignment: CDR1 SQVTM and CDR2 ANQGSEA. Trimming stripped 6 bases from V and 0 bases from J, with 18 bases between. The CDR3 loop spans 17 amino acids. CDR3 in amino acids: CSVGGGYGYSGANVLTF. The CDR3 DNA reads as TGCAGCGTGGGCGGGGGCTACGGATACTCTGGGGCCAACGTCCTGACTTTC.

The chain couples TRBV2 to TRBJ1-2; the match to TRBD1 covers 10 bases. Trimming at V came to 1 base and at J to 7 bases, leaving 9 bases not matched to a gene. The CDR3 has 16 residues. The V gene's germline CDR1 is SNHLY and CDR2 FYNNEI. CDR3 sequence reads: CASSEEVGQGLSGYTF. As DNA, the CDR3 is TGTGCCAGCAGTGAAGAGGTGGGACAGGGGTTGAGTGGCTACACCTTC.

The genes are TRBV7-8 and TRBJ2-3, with 11 positions matching TRBD2. In germline, CDR1 is SGHVS, CDR2 FQNEAQ. V trimming: 5 bases; J trimming: 3 bases; junction bases outside the gene matches: 10. This CDR3 has 17 amino acids. The chain's CDR3 is CASSTFRLAGFTDTQYF. The CDR3 DNA is TGTGCCAGCAGCACATTCAGACTAGCGGGATTTACAGATACGCAGTATTTT. Looking up the rest from reference TRBV7-8 and TRBJ2-3 gives the full variable domain: GAGVSQSPRYKVAKRGQDVALRCDPISGHVSLFWYQQALGQGPEFLTYFQNEAQLDKSGLPSDRFFAERPEGSVSTLKIQRTQQEDSAVYLCASSTFRLAGFTDTQYFGPGTRLTVL.